This is a list of T cell receptor beta chains from one sample in a study of vaccination and CD4 T cells after COVID-19. Antigens for these TCRs are unknown. Via MiXCR, TCRdb re-called the PCR reads, giving one row per CDR3 protein. The sample lists more than 4,000 distinct CDR3 sequences, less than 25% occurring once. The material sequenced was CD4+ T cells from blood, cultured in vitro. The receptors originated from a human donor who had recovered from COVID-19. CDR3s include the opening cysteine and the closing phenylalanine or tryptophan. The D gene is left open where the match is weak. Expanded clones are given a class, and other clones once, few, many or no size at all.

CDR3aa: CASSQIGEQYF; CDR3nt: TGTGCCAGCAGCCAGATCGGCGAGCAGTACTTC; abundance: NA; d_gene: NA; v_gene: TRBV3-1; j_gene: TRBJ2-7
CDR3aa: CASSQEPGTAYEQYF; CDR3nt: TGCGCCAGCAGCCAAGAACCCGGGACAGCCTACGAGCAGTACTTC; abundance: few; d_gene: TRBD1; v_gene: TRBV4-1; j_gene: TRBJ2-7
CDR3aa: CASSPQASYSGQPQHF; CDR3nt: TGTGCCAGCTCACCACAGGCCAGCTACTCGGGTCAGCCCCAGCATTTT; abundance: few; d_gene: NA; v_gene: TRBV18; j_gene: TRBJ1-5
CDR3aa: CAWKNDGNTEAFF; CDR3nt: TGTGCCTGGAAAAACGACGGTAACACTGAAGCTTTCTTT; abundance: NA; d_gene: NA; v_gene: TRBV30; j_gene: TRBJ1-1
CDR3aa: CASSLSGGRTGNTIYF; CDR3nt: TGTGCCAGCAGCTTATCAGGGGGCCGAACTGGAAACACCATATATTTT; abundance: few; d_gene: TRBD1; v_gene: TRBV7-9; j_gene: TRBJ1-3
CDR3aa: CASSLDKSNTGELFF; CDR3nt: TGTGCCAGCAGCTTGGACAAGTCGAACACCGGGGAGCTGTTTTTT; abundance: few; d_gene: NA; v_gene: TRBV12-1; j_gene: TRBJ2-2
CDR3aa: CASSEREIGELFF; CDR3nt: TGTGCCAGCAGCGAACGGGAAATCGGGGAGCTGTTTTTT; abundance: NA; d_gene: NA; v_gene: TRBV2; j_gene: TRBJ2-2
CDR3aa: CASSLKQGYGYTF; CDR3nt: TGTGCCAGCAGCTTAAAACAGGGCTATGGCTACACCTTC; abundance: medium-sized; d_gene: NA; v_gene: TRBV7-2; j_gene: TRBJ1-2
CDR3aa: CASSPGEGWNSPLHF; CDR3nt: TGTGCCAGCTCACCGGGTGAGGGTTGGAATTCACCCCTCCACTTT; abundance: NA; d_gene: NA; v_gene: TRBV18; j_gene: TRBJ1-6
CDR3aa: CAIQDRGGTEAFF; CDR3nt: TGTGCCATCCAGGACAGGGGGGGAACTGAAGCTTTCTTT; abundance: medium-sized; d_gene: TRBD1; v_gene: TRBV6-2/TRBV6-3; j_gene: TRBJ1-1
CDR3aa: CASSQSGGAGDTQYF; CDR3nt: TGTGCCAGCAGCCAAAGCGGGGGGGCGGGAGATACGCAGTATTTT; abundance: NA; d_gene: TRBD2; v_gene: TRBV7-3; j_gene: TRBJ2-3
CDR3aa: CASSLNRAPRNTEAFF; CDR3nt: TGTGCCAGCAGTTTGAACAGGGCGCCCAGGAACACTGAAGCTTTCTTT; abundance: NA; d_gene: NA; v_gene: TRBV28; j_gene: TRBJ1-1
CDR3aa: CASSPGTSGGAANTQYF; CDR3nt: TGTGCCAGCAGCCCCGGGACTAGCGGGGGGGCCGCGAATACGCAGTATTTT; abundance: few; d_gene: TRBD2; v_gene: TRBV4-2; j_gene: TRBJ2-3
CDR3aa: CASSFRQGGLNTEAFF; CDR3nt: TGTGCCAGCAGTTTCCGACAGGGGGGTTTGAACACTGAAGCTTTCTTT; abundance: few; d_gene: TRBD1; v_gene: TRBV27; j_gene: TRBJ1-1
CDR3aa: CAWSVLDEQFF; CDR3nt: TGTGCCTGGAGTGTATTGGATGAGCAGTTCTTC; abundance: few; d_gene: NA; v_gene: TRBV30; j_gene: TRBJ2-1
CDR3aa: CASSLRLAGGLSSYEQYF; CDR3nt: TGTGCCAGCAGCTTAAGACTAGCGGGGGGGCTTAGCTCCTACGAGCAGTACTTC; abundance: few; d_gene: TRBD2; v_gene: TRBV7-2; j_gene: TRBJ2-7
CDR3aa: CASIIFVEGQSKQPQHF; CDR3nt: TGTGCCAGCATTATCTTCGTTGAGGGACAGAGTAAGCAGCCCCAGCATTTT; abundance: NA; d_gene: TRBD1; v_gene: TRBV25-1; j_gene: TRBJ1-5
CDR3aa: CASSLTGGQPQHF; CDR3nt: TGTGCCAGCAGTTTGACAGGGGGTCAGCCCCAGCATTTT; abundance: NA; d_gene: TRBD1; v_gene: TRBV5-6; j_gene: TRBJ1-5
CDR3aa: CAWSGGFNTEAFF; CDR3nt: TGTGCCTGGAGTGGGGGCTTTAACACTGAAGCTTTCTTT; abundance: few; d_gene: NA; v_gene: TRBV30; j_gene: TRBJ1-1
CDR3aa: CASPQRAFF; CDR3nt: TGTGCCAGCCCTCAGCGCGCTTTCTTT; abundance: medium-sized; d_gene: NA; v_gene: TRBV6-1; j_gene: TRBJ1-1
CDR3aa: CASSLGAGNSYNEQFF; CDR3nt: TGTGCCAGCAGCTTAGGGGCGGGGAACTCCTACAATGAGCAGTTCTTC; abundance: medium-sized; d_gene: NA; v_gene: TRBV7-9; j_gene: TRBJ2-1
CDR3aa: CASSDPHGELFF; CDR3nt: TGTGCCAGCAGTGACCCTCACGGGGAGCTGTTTTTT; abundance: NA; d_gene: NA; v_gene: TRBV6-4; j_gene: TRBJ2-2
CDR3aa: CASRFGGPSNYGYTF; CDR3nt: TGTGCCAGTAGGTTCGGGGGGCCTTCTAACTATGGCTACACCTTC; abundance: NA; d_gene: NA; v_gene: TRBV19; j_gene: TRBJ1-2
CDR3aa: CASSIVEGTNNQPQHF; CDR3nt: TGTGCCAGTAGTATAGTAGAGGGGACGAACAATCAGCCCCAGCATTTT; abundance: NA; d_gene: NA; v_gene: TRBV19; j_gene: TRBJ1-5
CDR3aa: CASSGRGQGANQPQHF; CDR3nt: TGTGCCAGCAGTGGTAGGGGACAGGGGGCTAATCAGCCCCAGCATTTT; abundance: medium-sized; d_gene: TRBD1; v_gene: TRBV6-1; j_gene: TRBJ1-5
CDR3aa: CASSDRVTDTQYF; CDR3nt: TGTGCCAGCAGTGACAGGGTCACAGATACGCAGTATTTT; abundance: medium-sized; d_gene: NA; v_gene: TRBV6-4; j_gene: TRBJ2-3
CDR3aa: CSAGGDRANYGYTF; CDR3nt: TGCAGTGCCGGGGGGGACAGGGCGAACTATGGCTACACCTTC; abundance: few; d_gene: TRBD1; v_gene: TRBV20-1; j_gene: TRBJ1-2
CDR3aa: CASTPGSPTEAFF; CDR3nt: TGTGCCAGCACGCCCGGGAGTCCCACTGAAGCTTTCTTT; abundance: NA; d_gene: NA; v_gene: TRBV12-3/TRBV12-4; j_gene: TRBJ1-1
CDR3aa: CASSADRGRHGYTF; CDR3nt: TGTGCCAGCAGCGCCGACAGGGGGCGTCATGGCTACACCTTC; abundance: medium-sized; d_gene: TRBD1; v_gene: TRBV2; j_gene: TRBJ1-2
CDR3aa: CASSKGQGRTGELFF; CDR3nt: TGTGCCAGCAGCAAAGGTCAGGGCCGCACCGGGGAGCTGTTTTTT; abundance: medium-sized; d_gene: NA; v_gene: TRBV6-1; j_gene: TRBJ2-2
CDR3aa: CASRLVHPRAQYF; CDR3nt: TGTGCAAGTCGCTTAGTGCACCCTCGGGCGCAGTATTTT; abundance: NA; d_gene: NA; v_gene: TRBV12-2; j_gene: TRBJ2-3
CDR3aa: CAWGPGTGGSGNTIYF; CDR3nt: TGTGCCTGGGGGCCCGGGACGGGGGGCTCCGGAAACACCATATATTTT; abundance: medium-sized; d_gene: NA; v_gene: TRBV30; j_gene: TRBJ1-3
CDR3aa: CSSLRVGGLRNEDTQYF; CDR3nt: TGCAGCTCCCTACGGGTGGGGGGACTCCGTAATGAAGATACGCAGTATTTT; abundance: few; d_gene: NA; v_gene: TRBV29-1; j_gene: TRBJ2-3
CDR3aa: CASSPDTGELFF; CDR3nt: TGCGCCAGCAGCCCGGACACCGGGGAGCTGTTTTTT; abundance: NA; d_gene: NA; v_gene: TRBV5-1; j_gene: TRBJ2-2
CDR3aa: CSAWSYGYTF; CDR3nt: TGCAGTGCTTGGAGCTATGGCTACACCTTC; abundance: large; d_gene: NA; v_gene: TRBV20-1; j_gene: TRBJ1-2
CDR3aa: CASSRWGANYGYTF; CDR3nt: TGTGCCAGCAGCCGTTGGGGGGCTAACTATGGCTACACCTTC; abundance: few; d_gene: NA; v_gene: TRBV6-1; j_gene: TRBJ1-2
CDR3aa: CASSEGRGGPDTQYF; CDR3nt: TGTGCCAGCAGTGAAGGGCGGGGGGGCCCAGATACGCAGTATTTT; abundance: few; d_gene: TRBD2; v_gene: TRBV2; j_gene: TRBJ2-3
CDR3aa: CASSGDRGGHGYTF; CDR3nt: TGTGCCAGCAGTGGGGACAGGGGAGGGCATGGCTACACCTTC; abundance: few; d_gene: TRBD1; v_gene: TRBV6-1; j_gene: TRBJ1-2
CDR3aa: CSASTTGEGDEQFF; CDR3nt: TGCAGTGCCTCAACGACAGGGGAAGGGGATGAGCAGTTCTTC; abundance: NA; d_gene: TRBD1; v_gene: TRBV20-1; j_gene: TRBJ2-1
CDR3aa: CASNPLTGGVGGYTF; CDR3nt: TGTGCCAGCAACCCATTGACAGGGGGCGTAGGTGGCTACACCTTC; abundance: NA; d_gene: TRBD1; v_gene: TRBV6-1; j_gene: TRBJ1-2
CDR3aa: CASSLAAGQETQYF; CDR3nt: TGTGCCAGCAGCTTGGCCGCAGGGCAAGAGACCCAGTACTTC; abundance: NA; d_gene: NA; v_gene: TRBV5-4; j_gene: TRBJ2-5
CDR3aa: CATSRDRGFVGTEAFF; CDR3nt: TGTGCCACCAGCAGAGATCGGGGTTTTGTAGGCACTGAAGCTTTCTTT; abundance: medium-sized; d_gene: NA; v_gene: TRBV15; j_gene: TRBJ1-1
CDR3aa: CATRPGLESGELFF; CDR3nt: TGTGCCACCCGACCGGGACTAGAATCTGGGGAGCTGTTTTTT; abundance: few; d_gene: TRBD2; v_gene: TRBV19; j_gene: TRBJ2-2
CDR3aa: CASSQRSPSTDTQYF; CDR3nt: TGCGCCAGCAGCCAGCGGAGCCCTAGCACAGATACGCAGTATTTT; abundance: NA; d_gene: NA; v_gene: TRBV23-1; j_gene: TRBJ2-3
CDR3aa: CASTDGTNYGYTF; CDR3nt: TGTGCCAGCACGGATGGAACTAACTATGGCTACACCTTC; abundance: medium-sized; d_gene: NA; v_gene: TRBV28; j_gene: TRBJ1-2
CDR3aa: CASSRNSDTEAFF; CDR3nt: TGTGCCAGCAGTCGGAACAGTGACACTGAAGCTTTCTTT; abundance: NA; d_gene: NA; v_gene: TRBV12-3/TRBV12-4; j_gene: TRBJ1-1
CDR3aa: CASATAVNYGYTF; CDR3nt: TGTGCCAGCGCGACAGCAGTCAACTATGGCTACACCTTC; abundance: medium-sized; d_gene: NA; v_gene: TRBV12-3/TRBV12-4; j_gene: TRBJ1-2
CDR3aa: CASSRGLQETQYF; CDR3nt: TGTGCCAGCAGCCGGGGACTACAAGAGACCCAGTACTTC; abundance: NA; d_gene: TRBD2; v_gene: TRBV5-4; j_gene: TRBJ2-5
CDR3aa: CASSQSRGAYGYTF; CDR3nt: TGTGCCAGCAGCCAATCCAGGGGAGCCTATGGCTACACCTTC; abundance: NA; d_gene: NA; v_gene: TRBV16; j_gene: TRBJ1-2
CDR3aa: CASTTGPRQPQHF; CDR3nt: TGTGCCAGTACTACGGGGCCCCGGCAGCCCCAGCATTTT; abundance: medium-sized; d_gene: NA; v_gene: TRBV19; j_gene: TRBJ1-5
CDR3aa: CASSNYNVYEQYF; CDR3nt: TGTGCCAGCAGTAATTATAATGTGTACGAGCAGTACTTC; abundance: few; d_gene: NA; v_gene: TRBV12-3/TRBV12-4; j_gene: TRBJ2-7
CDR3aa: CSAGGQGVTNYGYTF; CDR3nt: TGCAGTGCTGGGGGACAGGGGGTGACTAACTATGGCTACACCTTC; abundance: medium-sized; d_gene: TRBD1; v_gene: TRBV20-1; j_gene: TRBJ1-2
CDR3aa: CASSPTGGDSPLHF; CDR3nt: TGTGCCAGCTCACCGACAGGGGGCGATTCACCCCTCCACTTT; abundance: hyperexpanded; d_gene: TRBD1; v_gene: TRBV18; j_gene: TRBJ1-6
CDR3aa: CASSFGGDSGVNIQYF; CDR3nt: TGTGCCAGCAGCTTCGGGGGAGACAGCGGGGTAAACATTCAGTACTTC; abundance: NA; d_gene: TRBD2; v_gene: TRBV11-3; j_gene: TRBJ2-4
CDR3aa: CASSCGRGWTEAFF; CDR3nt: TGTGCCAGCAGCTGTGGGCGGGGGTGGACTGAAGCTTTCTTT; abundance: NA; d_gene: NA; v_gene: TRBV5-8; j_gene: TRBJ1-1